One T cell receptor beta chain is described in this entry. Its specificity is unknown. The sample comes from a study of lymphopenia after photon versus proton radiotherapy. Findings and limits, study-wide: Oligoclonal CD8+ Temra expansion after nadir drove photon patients' diversity drop. Photon-treated patients lost naive T cells and TCR diversity; proton-treated stayed stable. Post-nadir TCR diversity decline inversely tracked overall survival among those who died.

Generated by immunoSEQ multiplex PCR, the TCRdb table keeps only in-frame clones and is missing some. Of 55,000 to 70,000 clones detected, around 88% appear once; the ten largest clones hold about 2%. This sample comprised peripheral blood, obtained from a patient treated with photon-based radiotherapy. This TCR came from a man in his forties with gastric cancer.

The CDR3 protein is CASTLSMNTEAFF. CDR3 DNA sequence: TGTGCCAGCACCCTATCAATGAACACTGAAGCTTTCTTT. This chain connects TRBV6-6 to TRBJ1-1; D gene unclear. There are 13 residues in the CDR3. Germline loops: CDR1 MNHNY, CDR2 SVGAGI (reference sequence). V shed 7 bases and J shed 0 bases, with 9 bases lying between them.